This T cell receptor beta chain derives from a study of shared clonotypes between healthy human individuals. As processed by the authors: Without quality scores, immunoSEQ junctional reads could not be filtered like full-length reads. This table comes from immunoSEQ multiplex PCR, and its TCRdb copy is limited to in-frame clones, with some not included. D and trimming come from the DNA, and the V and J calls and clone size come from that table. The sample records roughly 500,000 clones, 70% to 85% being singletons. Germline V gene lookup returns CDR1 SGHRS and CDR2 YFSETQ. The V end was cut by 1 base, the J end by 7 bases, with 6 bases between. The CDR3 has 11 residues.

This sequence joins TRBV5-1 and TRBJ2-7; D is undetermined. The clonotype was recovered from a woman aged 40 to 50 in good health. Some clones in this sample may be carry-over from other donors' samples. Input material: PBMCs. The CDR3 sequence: CASSLRKEQYF. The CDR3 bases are TGCGCCAGCAGCTTGAGAAAGGAGCAGTACTTC.